This TCR beta chain was captured in a study of CD8 T cells in ankylosing spondylitis (TCRdb year 2017). About the study as a whole: The study set out to find disease-linked TCR variants by profiling T cell receptor beta repertoires in ankylosing spondylitis patients and healthy donors. The full study cohort was made up of 20 to 25 ankylosing spondylitis patients and 95 to 130 healthy donors. Peripheral blood samples were taken, and synovial fluid was additionally collected from ankylosing spondylitis patients. Points the paper makes about the study in general: The disease-linked clones were reported as significantly enriched in matched synovial fluid samples from ankylosing spondylitis patients. In peripheral blood, the disease-linked clones were found at relatively low frequencies and had a CD8+ phenotype. Some motif variants were previously reported in synovial fluid and blood of reactive arthritis patients, suggesting common disease-initiation mechanisms. A TCR beta motif of 8 or 9 highly homologous amino acid variants appeared characteristic of blood from ankylosing spondylitis patients.

In this sample, this clonotype turned up many times. Its antigen has not been determined. Base qualities are not provided; no much larger clone lies one nucleotide away. Via the germline V gene, CDR1 is SGDLS and CDR2 YYNGEE. The CDR3 spans 13 residues, from the cysteine through the phenylalanine. The entry retains the CDR3 DNA only, 39 bases that are in frame from base 1. Trimming costs V 0 bases and J 4 bases, and their ends lie 7 bases apart. The instrument given in TCRdb is Illumina HiSeq 2500. Quantitative 5'-RACE with molecular barcodes was the method used to prepare the TCR beta libraries. The authors processed their data as follows. To identify disease-linked TCR variants, a new computational method was used, one built on a probabilistic model of VDJ rearrangement. TCRdb reprocessed the public reads (quality trimming at Q25 with fastp, clone calling with MiXCR) and kept in-frame beta chains. Each CDR3 protein appears once, grouped with its most common genes and DNA. The V and J calls, along with clone size, are taken from TCRdb and not from the paper's own processing. In all, the sample holds under 150,000 distinct CDR3 sequences, and roughly 13% of those were seen once. The ten top clones hold 2.5% to 3% of the sample.

Sequenced: blood, either unsorted or a sorted T cell fraction (not recorded which). The rearranged chain carries TRBV9 and TRBJ1-1; the D gene identity is not certain. The TCR sequence derives from a female donor with ankylosing spondylitis or in good health (not recorded which). The CDR3 region reads CASSVAVGTEAFF. The DNA sequence follows: TGTGCCAGCAGCGTAGCGGTGGGCACTGAAGCTTTCTTT.